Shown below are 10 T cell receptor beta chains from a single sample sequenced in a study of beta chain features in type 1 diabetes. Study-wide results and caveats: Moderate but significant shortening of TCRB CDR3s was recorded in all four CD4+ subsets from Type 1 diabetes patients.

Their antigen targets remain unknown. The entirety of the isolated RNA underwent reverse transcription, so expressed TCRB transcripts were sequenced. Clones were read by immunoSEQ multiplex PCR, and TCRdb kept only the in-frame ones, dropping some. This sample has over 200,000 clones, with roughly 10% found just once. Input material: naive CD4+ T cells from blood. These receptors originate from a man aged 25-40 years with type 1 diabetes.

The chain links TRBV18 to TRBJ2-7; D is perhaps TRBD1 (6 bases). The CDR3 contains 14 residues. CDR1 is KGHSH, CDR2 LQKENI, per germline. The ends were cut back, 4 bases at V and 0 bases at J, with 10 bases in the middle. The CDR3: CASSLRDNSYEQYF. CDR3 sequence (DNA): TGTGCCAGCTCACTCCGGGACAACTCCTACGAGCAGTACTTC.

CDR3 residues: CASSLPPTSGGAYEQYF. The CDR3 coding sequence is TGCGCCAGCAGCTTACCTCCTACTAGCGGGGGGGCCTACGAGCAGTACTTC. V and J are TRBV5-1 and TRBJ2-7; TRBD2 matches at 13 bases. In germline, CDR1 is SGHRS, CDR2 YFSETQ. CDR3 length: 17 amino acids. After removal of 2 bases from V and 2 bases from J, the junction contained 7 bases not matched to a gene. The full variable domain, in which reference TRBV5-1 and TRBJ2-7 provide the parts outside the CDR3, is KAGVTQTPRYLIKTRGQQVTLSCSPISGHRSVSWYQQTPGQGLQFLFEYFSETQRNKGNFPGRFSGRQFSNSRSEMNVSTLELGDSALYLCASSLPPTSGGAYEQYFGPGTRLTVT.

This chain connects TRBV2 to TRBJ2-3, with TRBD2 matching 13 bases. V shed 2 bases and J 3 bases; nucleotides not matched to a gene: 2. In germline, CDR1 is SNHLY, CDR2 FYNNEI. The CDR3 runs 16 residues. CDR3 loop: CASSERLAGGTDTQYF. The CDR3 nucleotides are TGTGCCAGCAGTGAAAGACTAGCGGGGGGAACAGATACGCAGTATTTT.

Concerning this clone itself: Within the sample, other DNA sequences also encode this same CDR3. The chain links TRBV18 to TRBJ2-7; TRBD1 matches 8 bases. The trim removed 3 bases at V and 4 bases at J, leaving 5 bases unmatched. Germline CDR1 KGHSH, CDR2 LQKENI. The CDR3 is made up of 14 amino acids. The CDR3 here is CASSPGTGVYEQYF. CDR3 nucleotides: TGTGCCAGCTCACCGGGGACAGGAGTATACGAGCAGTACTTC.

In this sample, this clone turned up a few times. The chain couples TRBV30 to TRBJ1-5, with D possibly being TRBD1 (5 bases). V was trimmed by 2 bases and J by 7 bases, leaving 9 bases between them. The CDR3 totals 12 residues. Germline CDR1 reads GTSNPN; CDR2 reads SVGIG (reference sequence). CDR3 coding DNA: TGTGCCTGGAGTAGGGGATACCAGCCCCAGCATTTT. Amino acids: CAWSRGYQPQHF. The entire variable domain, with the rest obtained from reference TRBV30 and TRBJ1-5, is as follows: SQTIHQWPATLVQPVGSPLSLECTVEGTSNPNLYWYRQAAGRGLQLLFYSVGIGQISSEVPQNLSASRPQDRQFILSSKKLLLSDSGFYLCAWSRGYQPQHFGDGTRLSIL.

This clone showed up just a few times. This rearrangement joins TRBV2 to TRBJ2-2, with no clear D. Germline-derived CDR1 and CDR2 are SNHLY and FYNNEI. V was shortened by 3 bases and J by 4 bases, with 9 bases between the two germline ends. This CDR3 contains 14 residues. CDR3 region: CASSERASTGELFF. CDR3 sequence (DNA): TGTGCCAGCAGTGAGAGAGCGTCCACCGGGGAGCTGTTTTTT. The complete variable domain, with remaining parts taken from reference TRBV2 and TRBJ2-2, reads EPEVTQTPSHQVTQMGQEVILRCVPISNHLYFYWYRQILGQKVEFLVSFYNNEISEKSEIFDDQFSVERPDGSNFTLKIRSTKLEDSAMYFCASSERASTGELFFGEGSRLTVL.

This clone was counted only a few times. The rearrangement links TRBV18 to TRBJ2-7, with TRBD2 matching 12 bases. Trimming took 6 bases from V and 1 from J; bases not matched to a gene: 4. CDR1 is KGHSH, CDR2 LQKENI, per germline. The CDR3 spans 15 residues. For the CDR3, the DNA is TGTGCCAGCTCCCTTGGACTAGCGGGATCCTACGAGCAGTACTTC. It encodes CASSLGLAGSYEQYF. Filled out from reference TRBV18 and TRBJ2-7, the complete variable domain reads NAGVMQNPRHLVRRRGQEARLRCSPMKGHSHVYWYRQLPEEGLKFMVYLQKENIIDESGMPKERFSAEFPKEGPSILRIQQVVRGDSAAYFCASSLGLAGSYEQYFGPGTRLTVT.

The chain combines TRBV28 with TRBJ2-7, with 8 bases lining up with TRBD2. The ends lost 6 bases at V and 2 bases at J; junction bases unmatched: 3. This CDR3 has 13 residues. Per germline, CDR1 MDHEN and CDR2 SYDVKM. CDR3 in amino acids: CASRVGGAYEQYF. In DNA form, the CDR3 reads TGTGCCAGCAGAGTCGGGGGGGCCTACGAGCAGTACTTC.

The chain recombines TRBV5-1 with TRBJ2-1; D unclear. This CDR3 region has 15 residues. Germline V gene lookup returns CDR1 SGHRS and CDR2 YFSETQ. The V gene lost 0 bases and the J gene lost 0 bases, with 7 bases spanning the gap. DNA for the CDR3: TGCGCCAGCAGCTTGGACGCGAGCTCCTACAATGAGCAGTTCTTC. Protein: CASSLDASSYNEQFF.

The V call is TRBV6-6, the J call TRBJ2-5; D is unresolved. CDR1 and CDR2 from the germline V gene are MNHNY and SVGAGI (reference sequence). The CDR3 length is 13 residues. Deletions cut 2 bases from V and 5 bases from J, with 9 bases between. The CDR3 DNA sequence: TGTGCCAGCAGTTACACGAGCATGGAGACCCAGTACTTC. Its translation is CASSYTSMETQYF.